The 11 T cell receptor beta chains below were found in one sample sequenced in a study of blood T cells in healthy people across ages. Combining a sample-barcoded 5' primer with a J-beta primer mix, a second PCR ran for roughly 7 to 12 cycles. TCRdb reprocessed the 5' RACE reads via MiXCR and lists one record per CDR3 protein. This table holds around 1.5 million distinct CDR3 sequences, roughly 45% found once. The sample was blood. These receptors were taken from a woman between 18 and 30 years old in good health.

This clonotype was seen a few times. The chain links TRBV6-1 to TRBJ2-3; D gene ambiguous. Germline V gene lookup returns CDR1 MNHNS and CDR2 SASEGT. This CDR3 has 13 amino acids. V was pared by 6 bases and J by 7 bases, with 14 bases between. The CDR3 DNA sequence: TGTGCCAGCAGGCCTCCCTCGGGTTATACGCAGTATTTT. Its protein is CASRPPSGYTQYF.

V usage is TRBV3-1 and J usage is TRBJ2-1; 11 nucleotides match TRBD2. Germline V gives CDR1 LGHDT, CDR2 YNNKEL (reference sequence). V lost 4 bases to trimming and J lost 10 bases; unmatched junction nucleotides: 15. The CDR3 contains 17 residues. CDR3 in amino acids: CASSPAASGRSTYEQFF. DNA for the CDR3: TGTGCCAGCAGCCCAGCGGCTAGCGGGAGGTCGACCTACGAGCAGTTCTTC.

This clonotype has more than one count but fewer than ten. The chain recombines TRBV7-2 with TRBJ2-1, with 7 positions matching TRBD2. The CDR3 is 17 residues long. After removal of 0 bases from V and 0 bases from J, the junction contained 5 bases not matched to a gene. Germline V gene lookup returns CDR1 SGHTA and CDR2 FQGNSA. As DNA, the CDR3 is TGTGCCAGCAGCTTAGCGGGTCCGGGGGGCTCCTACAATGAGCAGTTCTTC. As protein: CASSLAGPGGSYNEQFF.

Regarding this clonotype: A much larger clone lies one base from this, so it may be a read error. V gene TRBV20-1 combines with J gene TRBJ2-7; D possibly corresponds to TRBD2 (5 bases). The length of the CDR3 is 14 residues. Trimming took 6 bases from V and 7 from J, leaving 22 bases between them. The germline CDR1 and CDR2 sequences are DFQATT and SNEGSKA (reference sequence). CDR3 amino acids: CSAAGPRDDNEQYF. The CDR3 DNA sequence: TGCAGTGCGGCGGGCCCTCGGGATGACAATGAGCAGTACTTC.

This clonotype was counted between two and nine times. The chain employs TRBV12-3 or TRBV12-4 and TRBJ1-4, with D possibly matching TRBD1 (5 bases). The CDR3 spans 14 residues. Trimming took 6 bases from V and 4 from J, leaving 12 bases between them. CDR3 nucleotide sequence: TGTGCCAGCAGGTTCGGGACCCGTAATGAAAAACTGTTTTTT. Protein sequence: CASRFGTRNEKLFF.

V usage is TRBV10-3 and J usage is TRBJ1-6; TRBD1 matches at 8 bases. With 0 bases clipped from V and 7 bases from J, the junction kept 2 bases outside the gene matches. Germline loops: CDR1 ENHRY, CDR2 SYGVKD. The CDR3 covers 15 residues. The CDR3 DNA reads TGTGCCATCAGTGAGTCGGACAGGGAAAATTCACCCCTCCACTTT. It specifies CAISESDRENSPLHF.

The rearrangement links TRBV12-3 or TRBV12-4 to TRBJ1-1; 8 positions agree with TRBD1. V lost 8 bases, J lost 5 bases, and 4 bases stayed unmatched. There are 12 residues in the CDR3. The CDR3 region has the DNA TGTGCCAGCGGGACAGGTCGGACTGAAGCTTTCTTT. It encodes CASGTGRTEAFF.

This clonotype was recorded a few times. The chain recombines TRBV21-1 with TRBJ1-2. TRBV21-1 is a recognized pseudogene. This CDR3 is built from 19 residues. CDR3 coding DNA: TGTGCCAGCAGCAAAGGGGGAATTGGGCAGGAAGGAAATTGGTATGGCTACACCTTC. This sequence encodes CASSKGGIGQEGNWYGYTF.

This clonotype turned up a few times. This rearrangement joins TRBV7-3 to TRBJ2-1, with 12 bases that match TRBD2. The ends lost 5 bases at V and 7 bases at J; junction bases unmatched: 12. The CDR3 extends over 17 amino acids. CDR1 is SGHTA and CDR2 is FQGTGA in the germline V gene. The CDR3 nucleotides are TGTGCCAGCAGCACTCCCCAAACTAGCGGGGGGAGAAATGAGCAGTTCTTC. This gives the protein CASSTPQTSGGRNEQFF.

The chain joins TRBV27 to TRBJ2-5; 7 bases map to TRBD1. Unmatched junction bases numbered 12, after V lost 7 bases and J lost 4 bases. Germline V lookup: CDR1 MNHEY, CDR2 SMNVEV (reference sequence). The CDR3 has 15 residues. The CDR3 protein is CASTHRGGLRETQYF. CDR3 DNA sequence: TGTGCCAGCACTCACCGAGGGGGCCTCCGAGAGACCCAGTACTTC.

This clonotype showed up many times. The chain has TRBV27 and TRBJ2-7; a weak D match, TRBD1 (6 bases). Germline-derived CDR1 and CDR2 are MNHEY and SMNVEV (reference sequence). With 5 bases removed from V and 2 bases from J, the gap between germline ends came to 16 bases. The CDR3 runs 15 residues. The CDR3 region is CASSPTGIGTYEQYF. CDR3 nucleotides: TGTGCCAGCAGTCCTACAGGGATTGGGACCTACGAGCAGTACTTC.